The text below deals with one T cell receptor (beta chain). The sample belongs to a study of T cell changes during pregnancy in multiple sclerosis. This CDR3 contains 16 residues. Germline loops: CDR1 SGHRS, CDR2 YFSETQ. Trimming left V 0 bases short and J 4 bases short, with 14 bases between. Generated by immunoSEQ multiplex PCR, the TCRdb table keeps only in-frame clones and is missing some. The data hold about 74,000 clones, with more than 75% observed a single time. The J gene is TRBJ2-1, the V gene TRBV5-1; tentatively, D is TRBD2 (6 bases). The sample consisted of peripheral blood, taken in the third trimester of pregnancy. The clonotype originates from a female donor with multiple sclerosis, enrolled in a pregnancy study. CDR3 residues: CASSLAPGVQYNEQFF. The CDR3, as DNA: TGCGCCAGCAGCTTGGCCCCGGGGGTCCAATACAATGAGCAGTTCTTC. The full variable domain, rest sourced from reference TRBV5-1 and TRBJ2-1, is KAGVTQTPRYLIKTRGQQVTLSCSPISGHRSVSWYQQTPGQGLQFLFEYFSETQRNKGNFPGRFSGRQFSNSRSEMNVSTLELGDSALYLCASSLAPGVQYNEQFFGPGTRLTVL.